This passage covers 29 T cell receptor beta chains from one sample sequenced in a study of breast tumors, draining lymph nodes, adjacent tissues. Axillary draining lymph nodes of breast cancer patients supplied the node samples. One entry per CDR3 protein results from TCRdb running MiXCR on the multiplex PCR reads. The sample holds some 120,000 distinct CDR3 sequences, just under 20% seen once. The sequencing input was axillary lymph node tissue. Receptors originate from a female donor with breast cancer. Some clones in this sample may be carry-over from other donors' samples.

This clonotype was seen many times. The chain recombines TRBV20-1 with TRBJ1-2; unclear D gene. Germline V lookup: CDR1 DFQATT, CDR2 SNEGSKA (reference sequence). The germline V and J ends were trimmed by 7 bases and 7 bases, with 10 bases remaining between them. The CDR3 totals 10 residues. The CDR3 DNA reads as TGCAGTGTTCCTGGGAGTGGCTACACCTTC. Amino acids: CSVPGSGYTF.

This clonotype showed up many times. V is TRBV5-5 and J is TRBJ2-2, with 12 bases aligning to TRBD1. CDR1 and CDR2 from the germline V gene are SGHKS and YYEKEE (reference sequence). J lost 4 bases, V lost 5 bases, and 6 bases had no gene match. The CDR3 consists of 16 residues. The CDR3 loop reads CASRRGQGAVTGELFF. Written as DNA, the CDR3 is TGTGCCAGCAGAAGGGGACAGGGGGCTGTCACCGGGGAGCTGTTTTTT.

This clonotype was detected ten times or more. The chain couples TRBV18 to TRBJ1-2; no reliable D call. Germline-derived CDR1 and CDR2 are KGHSH and LQKENI. V was clipped by 4 bases and J by 6 bases, with 12 bases between them. The CDR3 spans 13 residues. The CDR3 DNA follows: TGTGCCAGCTCACAATCAGGACCAGATGGCTACACCTTC. Translating gives CASSQSGPDGYTF.

The V gene is TRBV27, the J gene TRBJ2-1; D is undetermined. Trimming took 6 bases from V and 8 from J, leaving 20 bases between them. Germline loops: CDR1 MNHEY, CDR2 SMNVEV (reference sequence). The CDR3 length is 15 residues. The CDR3 DNA reads as TGTGCCAGCAGCCCCCTAAATACTGCGCGTGATGAGCAGTTCTTC. This codes for CASSPLNTARDEQFF.

Many counts were recorded for this clonotype. The CDR3: CSAPIDGVYGYTF. The CDR3 DNA sequence: TGCAGTGCTCCTATCGATGGGGTCTATGGCTACACCTTC. The chain uses TRBV20-1 and TRBJ1-2; D is undetermined. V was clipped by 5 bases and J by 4 bases, with 14 bases between them. CDR1 is DFQATT, CDR2 SNEGSKA, per germline (reference sequence). The CDR3 has 13 residues.

This clonotype was observed a few times. The chain carries TRBV10-3 and TRBJ2-7, with TRBD2 matching over 9 bases. Germline assignment: CDR1 ENHRY and CDR2 SYGVKD. Trimming cost V 6 bases and J 4 bases; bases outside gene matches: 10. The CDR3 is 15 amino acids. Here the CDR3 DNA reads TGTGCCATCAGCGGGGGCGGGAGGGCCCAATACGAGCAGTACTTC. It specifies CAISGGGRAQYEQYF.

A remark on this clonotype: A read error may be the cause here, since a much bigger clone is one base away. The chain uses TRBV28 and TRBJ2-7, with no clear D. Germline V gene sequence: CDR1 MDHEN, CDR2 SYDVKM. This CDR3 is 14 amino acids long. V was pared by 4 bases and J by 2 bases, with 12 bases between. The CDR3 bases are TGTGCCAGCAGTTCCGCCAGCCCTACCTACGAGCAGTACTTC. This translates into CASSSASPTYEQYF.

The chain has TRBV28 and TRBJ2-1; TRBD1 agrees at 10 bases. The germline gives CDR1 MDHEN, CDR2 SYDVKM. After removal of 5 bases from V and 5 bases from J, the junction contained 6 bases not matched to a gene. The CDR3 sequence is 15 residues long. The DNA of the CDR3 is TGTGCCAGCAGTCTGCCGGGACAGGGGAACAATGAGCAGTTCTTC. It translates to CASSLPGQGNNEQFF.

As to this clonotype: A single base separates this from a much larger clone, so it may be a read error. Here the CDR3 omits its conserved ending phenylalanine or tryptophan, so a read error is the likely source. V and J are TRBV7-8 and TRBJ2-2; no clear D. Per the germline V gene, CDR1 is SGHVS and CDR2 is FQNEAQ. CDR3 size: 11 residues. Trimming removed 6 bases at V and 7 bases at J, with 6 bases between. The CDR3 protein is CASRYYGELFS. The DNA of the CDR3 is TGTGCCAGCAGATACTACGGGGAGCTGTTTTCT.

The V call is TRBV28, the J call TRBJ2-7; 8 bases map to TRBD1. V lost 5 bases and J lost 4; bases outside the gene matches: 10. CDR1 is MDHEN, CDR2 SYDVKM, per germline. The CDR3 sequence is 15 residues long. Here the CDR3 DNA reads TGTGCCAGCAGTGGACGGGCCCAGGGGGCTTACGAGCAGTACTTC. Translating gives CASSGRAQGAYEQYF.

To note about this clonotype: Relative to the germline gene, one junction end is altered; a read error may explain this. CDR3 DNA: TGTGCCAGCAGCCCGTACATGGCCCAGCCCCAGCGTTTT. Its translation: CASSPYMAQPQRF. The chain couples TRBV6-5 to TRBJ1-5; D uncertain. The CDR3 runs 13 residues. From germline, CDR1 is MNHEY and CDR2 SVGAGI.

This clonotype was found many times. The chain recombines TRBV19 with TRBJ2-3; the D gene is possibly TRBD1 (5 bases). CDR3 length equals 14 residues. Per germline, CDR1 LNHDA and CDR2 SQIVND (reference sequence). V shed 5 bases and J shed 4 bases, with 13 bases lying between them. This CDR3 reads CASSSNRIADTQYF. As DNA, the CDR3 is TGTGCCAGTAGTTCAAACAGGATCGCAGATACGCAGTATTTT. Together with reference TRBV19 and TRBJ2-3, the CDR3 gives the full variable domain: DGGITQSPKYLFRKEGQNVTLSCEQNLNHDAMYWYRQDPGQGLRLIYYSQIVNDFQKGDIAEGYSVSREKKESFPLTVTSAQKNPTAFYLCASSSNRIADTQYFGPGTRLTVL.

At least ten counts were recorded for this clonotype. The chain joins TRBV20-1 to TRBJ2-3; 7 bases line up with TRBD1. CDR3 size: 14 residues. J gave up 0 bases and V 6 bases, and 6 bases lay outside the gene matches. The germline V gene has CDR1 DFQATT and CDR2 SNEGSKA (reference sequence). The CDR3 is CSAWTGSSTDTQYF. The CDR3 nucleotides read TGCAGTGCCTGGACAGGCTCTAGCACAGATACGCAGTATTTT.

This clonotype was counted at least ten times. This chain connects TRBV24-1 to TRBJ2-1, with TRBD2 matching 8 bases. Unmatched junction bases numbered 11, after V lost 2 bases and J lost 6 bases. In germline, CDR1 is KGHDR, CDR2 SFDVKD. The CDR3 contains 17 residues. DNA for the CDR3: TGTGCCACCAGTGATTGGCGAGCGGGAGTGTCGGCCAATGAGCAGTTCTTC. Translation gives CATSDWRAGVSANEQFF.

This clonotype was detected ten times or more. The gene calls are TRBV5-1 and TRBJ1-2; D is ambiguous. Germline CDR1 SGHRS, CDR2 YFSETQ. CDR3 length equals 14 residues. Trimming left V 5 bases short and J 0 bases short, with 11 bases between. The CDR3 here is CASSAGTANYGYTF. For the CDR3, the DNA is TGCGCCAGCAGTGCGGGCACGGCTAACTATGGCTACACCTTC.

DNA for the CDR3: TGTGCCAGTAGTCCCGTCCGGGCCTCTGGGGCCAACGTCCTGACTTTC. This sequence encodes CASSPVRASGANVLTF. V and J are TRBV19 and TRBJ2-6, with D unresolved. Per the germline V gene, CDR1 is LNHDA and CDR2 is SQIVND (reference sequence). V lost 5 bases to trimming and J lost 0 bases, with 11 bases between them. The CDR3 length is 16 residues.

On this clonotype itself: A much larger clone sits a single nucleotide away, making a read error possible. The chain carries TRBV6-5 and TRBJ2-2; D tentatively reads TRBD1 or TRBD2 (5 bases each). V was trimmed by 8 bases and J by 13 bases, leaving 20 bases between them. This CDR3 has 13 residues. Germline values: CDR1 MNHEY, CDR2 SVGAGI. DNA for the CDR3: TGTGCCAGCGGGGACGGCCTATCCCTAGGGCTGTTTTTT. Translating it yields CASGDGLSLGLFF.

This clonotype has a count of ten or more. V gene TRBV2 combines with J gene TRBJ2-3, with TRBD2 as a possible D gene (7 bases). There are 15 residues in the CDR3. Germline V gene lookup returns CDR1 SNHLY and CDR2 FYNNEI. The germline V and J ends were trimmed by 4 bases and 2 bases, with 13 bases remaining between them. The CDR3 region has the DNA TGTGCCAGCAGTGGAGGGGGGGGGATCACAGATACGCAGTATTTT. Translating it yields CASSGGGGITDTQYF. Full variable domain (rest looked up from reference TRBV2 and TRBJ2-3): EPEVTQTPSHQVTQMGQEVILRCVPISNHLYFYWYRQILGQKVEFLVSFYNNEISEKSEIFDDQFSVERPDGSNFTLKIRSTKLEDSAMYFCASSGGGGITDTQYFGPGTRLTVL.

There are many counts of this clonotype. The chain couples TRBV15 to TRBJ1-2; 9 bases are shared with TRBD1. Germline-derived CDR1 and CDR2 are LNHNV and YYDKDF (reference sequence). J gave up 7 bases and V 3 bases, and 6 bases lay outside the gene matches. The CDR3 is 14 residues long. The CDR3 sequence: CATSRKQGAAGYTF. The CDR3 DNA reads TGTGCCACCAGCAGGAAACAGGGGGCTGCTGGCTACACCTTC.

This clonotype occurred many times. Mismatch with germline at one junction end may stem from a read error. The chain links TRBV7-7 to TRBJ2-5; D unclear. The CDR3 consists of 15 residues. Germline V gene data show CDR1 as SSHAT and CDR2 as FNYEAQ (reference sequence). The CDR3, as DNA: TGTGCTAGCAGCTTAGGAAGAGGTTCGGGAGAGACCCAGTACTTC. Translated, it gives CASSLGRGSGETQYF.

This clonotype was seen at least ten times. The rearrangement joins TRBV14 to TRBJ2-7; 10 positions match TRBD2. The germline V gene encodes CDR1 SGHDN and CDR2 FVKESK. There are 16 residues in the CDR3. V trimming: 0 bases; J trimming: 5 bases; junction bases outside the gene matches: 7. In DNA form, the CDR3 reads TGTGCCAGCAGCCAAGACAAACTAGCGGGATACAACGAGCAGTACTTC. This translates into CASSQDKLAGYNEQYF.

This clonotype was counted a single time. A much larger clonotype is one base distant, so this may be a read error. The chain recombines TRBV14 with TRBJ2-7; unclear D gene. Germline values: CDR1 SGHDN, CDR2 FVKESK. CDR3 size: 13 residues. The V gene lost 1 base and the J gene lost 9 bases, with 13 bases spanning the gap. CDR3 nucleotide sequence: TGTGCCAGCAGCCAAGTCACAGTCGGCGGGCAGTACTTC. Its protein is CASSQVTVGGQYF.

This clonotype was seen repeatedly, ten times or more. V gene TRBV6-6 combines with J gene TRBJ2-7; either TRBD1 or TRBD2 may fit D (5 bases each). The V end lost 7 bases, the J end lost 1 base, and 20 bases lay between the germline ends. The CDR3 is 16 residues long. In germline, CDR1 is MNHNY, CDR2 SVGAGI (reference sequence). CDR3 in DNA: TGTGCCAGCACCGCAACCGGGACCAATATGTCCTACGAGCAGTACTTC. This gives the protein CASTATGTNMSYEQYF.

This clonotype was observed at least ten times. The gene calls are TRBV20-1 and TRBJ2-7; D could derive from TRBD1 or TRBD2 (5 bases each). V was trimmed by 3 bases and J by 0 bases, leaving 9 bases between them. The CDR3 length is 13 residues. Germline V lookup: CDR1 DFQATT, CDR2 SNEGSKA (reference sequence). CDR3 region: CSASEGISYEQYF. CDR3 nucleotides: TGCAGTGCTAGCGAGGGGATCTCCTACGAGCAGTACTTC.

This clonotype has more than one count but fewer than ten. The genes are TRBV27 and TRBJ1-5; D possibly corresponds to TRBD1 (5 bases). CDR1 is MNHEY and CDR2 is SMNVEV in the germline V gene (reference sequence). CDR3 length equals 15 residues. Trimming cost V 1 base and J 1 base, with 8 bases left between them. Here the CDR3 reads CASSLFGHSNQPQHF. The DNA for the CDR3 is TGTGCCAGCAGTTTATTTGGACACAGCAATCAGCCCCAGCATTTT.

With regard to this clonotype: This may come from a read error, since a much larger clone is one base off. This rearrangement joins TRBV5-6 to TRBJ2-5; 7 bases map to TRBD1. The length of the CDR3 is 15 residues. V gave up 3 bases and J gave up 4 bases; unmatched junction bases: 9. The germline V gene encodes CDR1 SGHDT and CDR2 YYEEEE. The CDR3 loop is CASSSYDRVRETQYF. The CDR3 bases are TGTGCCAGCAGCTCCTACGACAGGGTCCGAGAGACCCAGTACTTC.

This clonotype was observed many times. The CDR3 spells CASSLRTGNNSPLHF. CDR3 coding DNA: TGTGCCAGCAGTTTACGGACAGGGAATAATTCACCCCTCCACTTT. This chain uses TRBV27 with TRBJ1-6; TRBD1 matches at 8 bases. CDR3 length equals 15 residues. V was clipped by 2 bases and J by 5 bases; unmatched bases: 2. Germline V gene sequence: CDR1 MNHEY, CDR2 SMNVEV (reference sequence).

With regard to this clonotype: A clone one base away is much larger, so this may be a read error. The V and J genes are TRBV20-1 and TRBJ2-5; 7 bases agree with TRBD1. The trim removed 1 base at V and 1 base at J, leaving 12 bases unmatched. CDR1 and CDR2 from the germline V gene are DFQATT and SNEGSKA (reference sequence). The length of the CDR3 is 17 residues. CDR3 region: CSARATSGQRVQETQYF. The CDR3 nucleotides are TGCAGTGCTAGAGCAACCTCGGGACAGCGCGTCCAAGAGACCCAGTACTTC.

The sample holds many counts of this clonotype. CDR3: CSASEESYEQYF. CDR3 bases: TGCAGTGCTAGCGAGGAGTCCTACGAGCAGTACTTC. The chain has TRBV20-1 and TRBJ2-7, with D unresolved. The V and J ends lost 3 bases and 1 base respectively, with 7 bases between them. Germline-derived CDR1 and CDR2 are DFQATT and SNEGSKA (reference sequence). The CDR3 contains 12 residues.